Included here is one T cell receptor beta chain sequence, with context. Its matching antigen is unknown. This specimen belongs to a study of OX40 agonist ivuxolimab in advanced cancers. Study information: Three patients, one with hepatocellular carcinoma and two with cutaneous melanoma, responded partially.

Findings of the study overall: The specificity for antigen of the expanded peripheral T cells was not determined.

The protocol was immunoSEQ multiplex PCR, while the TCRdb copy is restricted to in-frame clones and leaves out a portion. The table includes roughly 80,000 clones, around 86% detected once. Researchers took blood at baseline, on cycle 4 day 1, and on cycle 7 day 1. Germline V gene data show CDR1 as SGHRS and CDR2 as YFSETQ. The CDR3 spans 15 residues. V was cut by 1 base and J by 5 bases, with 12 bases left in between. The sequences come from CD4+ or CD8+ T cells sorted from blood, collected in a trial of the OX40 agonist ivuxolimab. This clonotype originated in an adult with an advanced solid tumor such as melanoma, head and neck, liver or kidney cancer. V usage is TRBV5-1 and J usage is TRBJ2-2, with D possibly being TRBD1 or TRBD2 (5 bases each). This chain's CDR3 is CASSLSGLQTGELFF. For the CDR3, the DNA is TGCGCCAGCAGCTTGTCGGGGCTTCAGACCGGGGAGCTGTTTTTT. Together with reference TRBV5-1 and TRBJ2-2, the CDR3 gives the full variable domain: KAGVTQTPRYLIKTRGQQVTLSCSPISGHRSVSWYQQTPGQGLQFLFEYFSETQRNKGNFPGRFSGRQFSNSRSEMNVSTLELGDSALYLCASSLSGLQTGELFFGEGSRLTVL.